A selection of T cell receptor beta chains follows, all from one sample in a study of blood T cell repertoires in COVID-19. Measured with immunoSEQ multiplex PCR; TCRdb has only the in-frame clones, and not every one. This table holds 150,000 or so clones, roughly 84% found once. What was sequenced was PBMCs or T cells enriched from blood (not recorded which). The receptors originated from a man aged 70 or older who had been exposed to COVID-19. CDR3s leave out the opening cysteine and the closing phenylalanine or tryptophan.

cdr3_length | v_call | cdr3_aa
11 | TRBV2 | ASSERRAETQY
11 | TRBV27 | ASSLGRYYEQY
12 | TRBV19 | ASRTGAGNQPQH
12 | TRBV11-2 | ASSPLGAPDTQY
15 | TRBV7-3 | ASSPRLAGANTGELF
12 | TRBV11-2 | ASSRRTGQETQY
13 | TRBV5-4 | ASSDIRGKATEAF
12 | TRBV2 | ASTLSRGPQPQH
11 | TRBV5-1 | ASSLPSRDEQF
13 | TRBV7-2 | ASSSGLGDTDTQY
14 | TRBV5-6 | ASSLGRDYTNEKLF
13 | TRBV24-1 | ATSDVRESNQPQH
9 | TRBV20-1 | SARGKGTSV
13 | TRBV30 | AWSATGGTGNTIY